Listed below are T cell receptor beta chains from one sample, sequenced in a study of blood T cell repertoires in COVID-19. The method was immunoSEQ multiplex PCR; TCRdb's version includes in-frame clones alone and lacks a portion of them. The data contain under 250,000 clones, approximately 87% of them seen just once; the ten biggest clones take up 6.2%. Sequencing input: peripheral blood. The receptor set was obtained from a man in his sixties with acute or convalescent COVID-19. The CDR3 runs from the conserved cysteine through the conserved F or W. D genes are given only for firm matches.

v_call	d_call	j_call	cdr3_aa
TRBV30	TRBD1	TRBJ1-5	CAWSPSGGQGQPQHF
TRBV24-1	-	TRBJ1-3	CATSDFFGEGKRRDTIYF
TRBV5-8	-	TRBJ1-5	CASSLRVNSNQPQHF
TRBV7-2	-	TRBJ1-1	CASSPYNHPGAFF
TRBV12-3/TRBV12-4	-	TRBJ2-5	CASSPGGRETQYF
TRBV30	-	TRBJ2-3	CAWSVGGGTDTQYF
TRBV28	TRBD2	TRBJ2-2	CASSLPGGGELFF
TRBV25-1	TRBD1	TRBJ1-2	CASSGTRQGAFYGYTF
TRBV4-3	TRBD1	TRBJ2-1	CASSSRQGPYNEQFF
TRBV4-1	TRBD2	TRBJ2-5	CASSQLSGRLTQETQYF
TRBV10-3	TRBD2	TRBJ2-1	CAISVYPSTSGRAGYNEQFF
TRBV28	-	TRBJ1-2	CASRNAGQHTF
TRBV6-5	TRBD1	TRBJ1-2	CASPRQGLGSYGYTF
TRBV11-3	TRBD2	TRBJ2-7	CASSSASGRSSYEQYF
TRBV27	-	TRBJ2-3	CASSSDLFTQYF
TRBV7-2	TRBD1	TRBJ1-5	CASSATGGVGQPQHF
TRBV4-3	-	TRBJ2-3	CASSQADRHTDTQYF
TRBV3-1/TRBV3-2	-	TRBJ1-1	CASSPLNRDTEAFF
TRBV2	-	TRBJ2-2	CASSDAGGPGNFGELFF
TRBV4-1	TRBD1	TRBJ2-7	CASSRTGAGYEQYF
TRBV30	-	TRBJ2-2	CAWEKGGGFNTGELFF
TRBV28	-	TRBJ1-6	CASRSTGPGSPLHF
TRBV19	-	TRBJ1-5	CASSIVGQPQHF
TRBV7-9	TRBD1	TRBJ1-5	CASSLDRANQPQHF
TRBV19	-	TRBJ2-1	CASSSIQSAGQFF
TRBV9	-	TRBJ1-1	CASSRTTGMNTEAFF
TRBV19	-	TRBJ1-4	CASSIPGQNEKLFF
TRBV7-9	-	TRBJ1-4	CASSLVTGRRNEKLFF
TRBV29-1	TRBD1	TRBJ1-1	CSGDRGTEAFF
TRBV7-8	-	TRBJ2-1	CASSPPNNEQFF
TRBV30	-	TRBJ2-7	CAWSAGTPYEQYF
TRBV7-2	TRBD2	TRBJ2-1	CASSSGGNEQFF
TRBV28	-	TRBJ2-5	CASSSLGEVTQETQYF
TRBV9	-	TRBJ2-1	CASSAGLRTVDNEQFF
TRBV6-5	TRBD1	TRBJ1-2	CASGPKGALYGYTF
TRBV6-2/TRBV6-3	-	TRBJ2-7	CASSFWTAYEQYF
TRBV7-9	-	TRBJ1-2	CASSPRGEAGYTF
TRBV19	TRBD1	TRBJ2-6	CASSPATGDSGANVLTF
TRBV7-9	-	TRBJ2-5	CASSRLASQETQYF
TRBV5-1	-	TRBJ2-1	CASSLEASSSRNEQFF
TRBV12-3/TRBV12-4	-	TRBJ1-5	CASSDQGNQPQHF
TRBV6-6	TRBD1	TRBJ1-3	CASSQRPPGTDFFSGNTIYF
TRBV4-1	-	TRBJ2-7	CASSPRESEQYF
TRBV11-2	TRBD1	TRBJ1-5	CASSLRSDRAGDQPQHF
TRBV9	-	TRBJ2-7	CASSGRTYEQYF
TRBV7-8	TRBD1	TRBJ1-4	CASSPPTGGVSKKLFF
TRBV7-2	-	TRBJ2-1	CASSLERARGRNEQFF
TRBV24-1	-	TRBJ2-7	CATSDLAGQYF
TRBV4-3	TRBD2	TRBJ2-7	CASSQNPPGPGTISYEQYF
TRBV28	TRBD1	TRBJ1-4	CASFGQDGDEKLFF
TRBV7-9	TRBD1	TRBJ1-1	CASSPDRGTSEAFF
TRBV11-3	-	TRBJ2-1	CASSLEGGASEQFF
TRBV29-1	TRBD1	TRBJ2-3	CSVPWDRSTDTQYF
TRBV7-3	-	TRBJ1-1	CASSANRNTEAFF
TRBV19	-	TRBJ1-1	CASSKPRGWGDTEAFF
TRBV19	TRBD2	TRBJ2-4	CASTTSGGGNIQYF
TRBV6-5	-	TRBJ2-7	CASSTGPYEQYF
TRBV5-4	-	TRBJ1-4	CATTRGQTNEKLFF
TRBV18	-	TRBJ2-5	CASSPGRAETQYF
TRBV4-1	-	TRBJ1-1	CASSQAQFTTEAFF